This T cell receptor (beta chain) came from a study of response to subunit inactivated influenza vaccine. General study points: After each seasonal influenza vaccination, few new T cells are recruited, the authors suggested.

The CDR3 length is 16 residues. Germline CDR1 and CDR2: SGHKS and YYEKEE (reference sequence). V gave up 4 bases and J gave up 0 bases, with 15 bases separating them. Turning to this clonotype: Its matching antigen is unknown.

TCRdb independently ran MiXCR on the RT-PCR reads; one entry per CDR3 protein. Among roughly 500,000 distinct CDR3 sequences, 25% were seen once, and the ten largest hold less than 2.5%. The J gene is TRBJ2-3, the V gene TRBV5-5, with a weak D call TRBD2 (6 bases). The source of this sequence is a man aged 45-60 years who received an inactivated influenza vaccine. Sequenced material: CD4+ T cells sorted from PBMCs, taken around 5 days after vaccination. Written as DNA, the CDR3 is TGTGCCAGCAGCCCCACACCGGGACTTAGCACAGATACGCAGTATTTT. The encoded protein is CASSPTPGLSTDTQYF.